These T cell receptor beta chains were read from a single sample in a study of cytomegalovirus exposure and HLA in healthy donors. Libraries were prepared by immunoSEQ multiplex PCR; TCRdb keeps only in-frame clonotypes and omits some of them. The profile shows over 250,000 clones, about 66% of them singletons. Specimen: PBMCs. Receptors were obtained from a female donor in good health and CMV-seronegative. The CDR3 runs from the conserved cysteine through the conserved F or W. The D gene is left open where the match is weak. Expanded clones get a size class; other rows say once, few or many, or leave the size out.

J | V | size | D | DNA | CDR3
TRBJ2-3 | TRBV27 | . | TRBD2 | TGTGCCAGCAGTTTTACTAGCGGGTGGGGGGGCACAGATACGCAGTATTTT | CASSFTSGWGGTDTQYF
TRBJ2-7 | TRBV21-1 | few | . | TGTGCCAGCAGCCCGAAAGGGCGGGCGGTCTACGAGCAGTACTTC | CASSPKGRAVYEQYF
TRBJ1-2 | TRBV6-5 | . | TRBD1 | TGTGCCAGCAGTTCAGGGGGCTGGTTAGACTATGGCTACACCTTC | CASSSGGWLDYGYTF
TRBJ2-3 | TRBV5-8 | . | TRBD1 | TGTGCCAGCAGCTTTGGACAGGGGGAAACAGATACGCAGTATTTT | CASSFGQGETDTQYF
TRBJ2-1 | TRBV6-4 | few | TRBD1 | TGTGCCAGCAGCCACAGGGGCCATGAGCAGTTCTTC | CASSHRGHEQFF
TRBJ1-3 | TRBV7-9 | . | TRBD1 | TGTGCCAGCAGCTACACAGGGGGCCGCGGAAACACCATATATTTT | CASSYTGGRGNTIYF
TRBJ2-5 | TRBV7-8 | . | TRBD2 | TGTGCCAGCAGCTATGGTACTAGCGGGAAGGAGACCCAGTACTTC | CASSYGTSGKETQYF
TRBJ2-5 | TRBV29-1 | . | TRBD1 | TGCAGCGCCCTCAGGGGGTTAGGAGAGACCCAGTACTTC | CSALRGLGETQYF
TRBJ2-2 | TRBV5-1 | . | TRBD2 | TGCGCCAGCAGCCGGAGGCCGGGAGGGCCTGCCGGGGAGCTGTTTTTT | CASSRRPGGPAGELFF
TRBJ2-7 | TRBV11-3 | few | TRBD2 | TGTGCCAGCAGCTCAAGGACTAGCGGGAGTGTCTACGAGCAGTACTTC | CASSSRTSGSVYEQYF
TRBJ2-7 | TRBV4-1 | . | TRBD1 | TGCGCCAGCAGCCAAGACAGGGGGCCCTACGAGCAGTACTTC | CASSQDRGPYEQYF
TRBJ1-1 | TRBV2 | few | . | TGTGCCAGCAGTTACAGGGAAGGATCGGCTGAAGCTTTCTTT | CASSYREGSAEAFF
TRBJ2-2 | TRBV5-1 | once | . | TGCGCCAGCAGCTGGGGACTCCGGGCCGGGGAGCTGTTTTTT | CASSWGLRAGELFF
TRBJ1-1 | TRBV27 | few | . | TGTGCCAGCAGACCAGTGAGGTGGGGACTTAACACTGAAGCTTTCTTT | CASRPVRWGLNTEAFF
TRBJ2-3 | TRBV5-1 | few | TRBD2 | TGCGCCAGCAGCTTCGACGGGACTAGCGGGAGCACAGATACGCAGTATTTT | CASSFDGTSGSTDTQYF
TRBJ2-1 | TRBV9 | . | . | TGTGCCAGCAGCGGAGACAATGAGCAGTTCTTC | CASSGDNEQFF
TRBJ2-1 | TRBV19 | . | TRBD2 | TGTGCCAGTCGTCCTTCTAGCGGGAGTTCCTACAATGAGCAGTTCTTC | CASRPSSGSSYNEQFF
TRBJ2-7 | TRBV11-2 | . | TRBD2 | TGTGCCAGCAGCTTAGGGGATCTTCTAGCGGGAATAGCCTACGAGCAGTACTTC | CASSLGDLLAGIAYEQYF
TRBJ2-2 | TRBV11-3 | . | . | TGTGCCAGCAGTGTGATAGCCGGGGAGCTGTTTTTT | CASSVIAGELFF
TRBJ2-1 | TRBV5-4 | . | TRBD2 | TGTGCCAGCAGCCCCGGACTAGCCGCCTACAATGAGCAGTTCTTC | CASSPGLAAYNEQFF
TRBJ2-1 | TRBV27 | . | . | TGTGCCAGCAGTTTGAGGCGGGACTCCTACAATGAGCAGTTCTTC | CASSLRRDSYNEQFF
TRBJ2-1 | TRBV21-1 | . | . | TGTGCCAGCAGCAACCCTATGACTAGCGGGAAGGGCAATGAGCAGTTCTTC | CASSNPMTSGKGNEQFF
TRBJ2-3 | TRBV30 | . | . | TGTGCCTGGGCCCCCCCGGCGGGGAATACGCAGTATTTT | CAWAPPAGNTQYF